Listed below are T cell receptor beta chains from one sample, sequenced in a study of blood T cell repertoires in COVID-19. This table comes from immunoSEQ multiplex PCR, and its TCRdb copy is limited to in-frame clones, with some not included. The sample shows about 400,000 clones, over 85% of them seen only once. Sequenced material: PBMCs or T cells enriched from blood (not recorded which). The receptors originated from a woman in her 30s who had recovered from COVID-19. Both conserved end residues are trimmed from each CDR3.

j_call v_call cdr3_aa
TRBJ2-7 TRBV7-3 ASSLGATSGWDSSYEQY
TRBJ2-7 TRBV4-2 ASSQDRDSGGTLYEQY
TRBJ1-6 TRBV5-4 ASSLAGTDSPLH
TRBJ2-3 TRBV10-3 AINRDPGEDTQY
TRBJ2-5 TRBV30 AWSDRLWGETQY
TRBJ1-2 TRBV7-2 ASRDSLANYGYT
TRBJ2-1 TRBV24-1 ATSEGGDSTYNEQF
TRBJ2-2 TRBV12-5 ASGLTTSTLSNTGELF
TRBJ2-4 TRBV5-8 ASSFSGKNIQY
TRBJ1-2 TRBV7-2 ASSLQVYSDGYT